The clone carrying this TCR beta chain has just a few counts. The entry originates in a study of cytomegalovirus exposure and HLA in healthy donors. The primer mix had 60 Vbeta and 13 Jbeta primers. Assay: immunoSEQ multiplex PCR; the TCRdb copy retains only in-frame clones and omits some. The repertoire has 150,000 to 200,000 clones, roughly 80% of them found once; the top ten carry less than 0.85%. V lost 8 bases, J lost 4 bases, and 12 bases stayed unmatched. Germline V gene sequence: CDR1 MNHNY, CDR2 SVGAGI (reference sequence). The CDR3 is 16 residues long. V usage is TRBV6-6 and J usage is TRBJ2-7, with TRBD2 identical over 12 bases. This TCR was recovered from a woman between 18 and 29 years old in good health and CMV-seronegative. Sequenced input: PBMCs. CDR3 sequence reads: CASARTGLAGVYEQYF. The DNA of the CDR3 is TGTGCCAGCGCCAGAACGGGACTAGCGGGCGTGTACGAGCAGTACTTC.